The sequence of this TCR beta chain was determined in a study of metastatic and nonmetastatic thyroid tumors. As for the study in general: Across peripheral blood and tumor or nodule tissue samples taken from malignant and benign thyroid patients, the repertoires were compared with one another. Whole-study results and caveats: Malignant thyroid tumors reportedly exceeded benign nodules significantly in TCR beta diversity, with the difference appearing in blood and tumor.

All patients were treatment-naive before thyroid surgery. Germline V gene lookup returns CDR1 SGHRS and CDR2 YFSETQ. The CDR3 is made up of 15 amino acids. The sample holds many counts of this clone. Its antigen remains unknown. The germline gene is not matched at one end of the junction; a read error may be the cause. The same CDR3 arises from other DNA sequences in this sample as well. Source study methods: Variation in CDR3 across clinicopathological groups served as the basis for constructing a distant-metastasis classifier in papillary thyroid cancer. TCRdb re-called the PCR reads through MiXCR. The V and J calls and clone size are TCRdb's, not the authors'. The repertoire consists of approximately 25,000 clones, with 15% to 20% occurring once and the leading ten covering 5.5% to 7.5%.

Material for sequencing was blood. The chain joins TRBV5-1 to TRBJ1-5, with 9 bases fitting TRBD1. This TCR was sampled from a male donor with papillary thyroid cancer or a benign thyroid nodule (not recorded which). Some clones in this sample may be carry-over from other donors' samples. In DNA form, the CDR3 reads TGCGCCAGCAGCTTCACAGGGGGCCATGATCAACCCCAGCATTTT. It yields the protein CASSFTGGHDQPQHF.